This T cell receptor beta chain was sequenced in a study of blood T cell repertoires in COVID-19. Study overall: The United States, Italy and Spain were the sources of the acute and convalescent COVID-19 samples. From T cells, B-cell-depleted T cells, or PBMCs came the material, which was cDNA or gDNA.

Trimming removed 0 bases from V and 2 bases from J, with 11 bases in between. Germline V gene lookup returns CDR1 LGHDT and CDR2 YNNKEL (reference sequence). This CDR3 has 16 amino acids. TCRdb's copy holds only in-frame clones and misses some; the assay was immunoSEQ multiplex PCR. The data hold some 140,000 clones, with 85% to 90% observed a single time. The sequence was collected from a man aged 50 to 59 with active COVID-19. The sequenced sample consisted of peripheral blood. The gene calls are TRBV3-1 (or the pseudogene TRBV3-2) and TRBJ2-4; D possibly corresponds to TRBD1 (6 bases). CDR3 sequence: CASSQEEQGSKNIQYF. The CDR3, as DNA: TGTGCCAGCAGCCAAGAAGAACAGGGCTCCAAAAACATTCAGTACTTC.